Shown below are 21 T cell receptor beta chains from a single sample sequenced in a study of T cells in Graves' hyperthyroidism and ophthalmopathy. The CDR3 regions of TCR beta were amplified from RNA transcripts. First-round RT-PCR of the TCR CDR3 relied on the HTBI primer set. MiXCR, run by TCRdb on the multiplex PCR reads, gives a single entry per CDR3 protein. The table lists approximately 300,000 distinct CDR3 sequences, approximately 16% of them singletons. Material for sequencing was blood. The receptors were gathered from a man aged 25-45 years with Graves' hyperthyroidism.

This clonotype has ten or more counts. The rearrangement joins TRBV2 to TRBJ2-7, with a possible D match to TRBD1 (5 bases). Germline CDR1 and CDR2: SNHLY and FYNNEI. The CDR3 contains 13 residues. Trimming removed 10 bases from V and 2 bases from J, with 15 bases in between. CDR3 sequence reads: CATGGRAAYEQYF. DNA of the CDR3: TGTGCCACCGGTGGCAGGGCGGCCTACGAGCAGTACTTC. The entire variable domain, with the rest obtained from reference TRBV2 and TRBJ2-7, is as follows: EPEVTQTPSHQVTQMGQEVILRCVPISNHLYFYWYRQILGQKVEFLVSFYNNEISEKSEIFDDQFSVERPDGSNFTLKIRSTKLEDSAMYFCATGGRAAYEQYFGPGTRLTVT.

This clonotype occurred many times. This rearrangement joins TRBV5-8 to TRBJ1-6; D gene uncertain. CDR3 length: 13 residues. Per germline, CDR1 SGHTS and CDR2 YDEGEE. The V gene lost 5 bases and the J gene lost 7 bases, with 10 bases spanning the gap. In nucleotides, the CDR3 is TGTGCCAGCAGGGAGGGCCAGAATTCACCCCTCCACTTT. Its translation is CASREGQNSPLHF.

The genes are TRBV4-1 and TRBJ2-5; D ambiguous. Trimming removed 0 bases from V and 0 bases from J, with 8 bases in between. The CDR3 runs to 15 residues. Germline V gene data show CDR1 as MGHRA and CDR2 as YSYEKL. The CDR3 nucleotides read TGCGCCAGCAGCCAAGATTGGCCCCACCAAGAGACCCAGTACTTC. It translates to CASSQDWPHQETQYF.

The genes are TRBV14 and TRBJ2-2; D is uncertain. V lost 2 bases and J 4 bases, leaving 8 bases between the germline ends. Looked up from germline, CDR1 is SGHDN and CDR2 is FVKESK. The CDR3 sequence is 14 residues long. This CDR3 reads CASSQLPSTGELFF. CDR3 bases: TGTGCCAGCAGCCAACTCCCGAGCACCGGGGAGCTGTTTTTT.

This clonotype was observed a handful of times. The J gene is TRBJ2-3, the V gene TRBV28; 9 bases fit TRBD1. V lost 4 bases, J lost 8 bases, and 10 bases stayed unmatched. This CDR3 has 15 amino acids. Looked up from germline, CDR1 is MDHEN and CDR2 is SYDVKM. The CDR3 DNA sequence: TGTGCCAGCAGTTGGACAGGGGTTGCGCAGAGTACGCAGTATTTT. It specifies CASSWTGVAQSTQYF.

The rearrangement joins TRBV6-2 or TRBV6-3 to TRBJ2-7, with 15 nucleotides matching TRBD2. Per germline, CDR1 MNHEY and CDR2 SVGEGT. Trimming cost V 5 bases and J 1 base; bases outside gene matches: 6. The CDR3 contains 17 residues. CDR3 in amino acids: CASSPGLAGGKSYEQYF. CDR3 nucleotide sequence: TGTGCCAGCAGTCCGGGACTAGCGGGAGGAAAGTCCTACGAGCAGTACTTC.

This clonotype occurred many times. This chain uses TRBV30 with TRBJ2-5; weak D call: TRBD2 (5 bases). V was cut by 5 bases and J by 9 bases, with 10 bases left in between. The length of the CDR3 is 10 residues. Germline CDR1 is GTSNPN and CDR2 is SVGIG (reference sequence). The CDR3: CAWGELAQYF. In DNA form, the CDR3 reads TGTGCCTGGGGGGAGTTGGCCCAGTACTTC.

This clonotype was seen many times. The chain combines TRBV12-3 or TRBV12-4 with TRBJ2-1, with TRBD2 matching 12 bases. The CDR3 extends over 16 amino acids. V was clipped by 2 bases and J by 5 bases; unmatched bases: 4. CDR3 sequence (DNA): TGTGCCAGCAGTTTACTAGCGGGGGGGGGCCACAATGAGCAGTTCTTC. Translating it yields CASSLLAGGGHNEQFF.

This clonotype was counted only a few times. A read error may account for a junction end that differs from germline. The chain employs TRBV29-1 and TRBJ2-3; TRBD2 matches at 7 bases. The CDR3 sequence is 16 residues long. Germline assignment: CDR1 SQVTM and CDR2 ANQGSEA. DNA of the CDR3: TGCAACGTTTTGAGGGTCAGCGGGAAGGGGCCAGATACGCAGTATTTT. The encoded protein is CNVLRVSGKGPDTQYF.

This clonotype occurred a few times. At one of its ends the junction is not consistent with the germline gene, which may arise from a read error. J is TRBJ2-7 and V is TRBV30; the D gene is possibly TRBD1 (6 bases). The CDR3 loop spans 11 amino acids. CDR1 GTSNPN and CDR2 SVGIG come from the germline V gene (reference sequence). In DNA form, the CDR3 reads TGTGCCTGGAGGACAGGCTACAAGCAGTACTTC. Amino acids: CAWRTGYKQYF.

This clonotype was picked up many times. The chain couples TRBV11-2 to TRBJ2-3; 8 bases map to TRBD2. Germline values: CDR1 SGHAT, CDR2 FQNNGV. The CDR3 consists of 15 residues. Germline trimming cut 5 bases from V and 3 bases from J; bases unmatched to any gene: 7. The chain's CDR3 is CASSRSGRLTDTQYF. The CDR3 region has the DNA TGTGCCAGCAGCCGGAGCGGGAGATTAACAGATACGCAGTATTTT.

Only a few counts were recorded for this clonotype. The chain combines TRBV4-1 with TRBJ1-1; 7 nucleotides agree with TRBD1. The CDR3 loop spans 13 amino acids. Germline CDR1 reads MGHRA; CDR2 reads YSYEKL. The J segment lost 1 base and the V segment lost 10 bases, leaving 6 bases of the junction unmatched. CDR3 sequence: CATSGGRNTEAFF. The DNA of the CDR3 is TGCGCCACTTCAGGGGGTAGGAACACTGAAGCTTTCTTT.

This clonotype has ten or more counts. This rearrangement joins TRBV28 to TRBJ1-5, with 9 bases matching TRBD1. The ends lost 5 bases at V and 5 bases at J; junction bases unmatched: 7. CDR1 and CDR2 from the germline V gene are MDHEN and SYDVKM. This CDR3 spans 15 amino acids. The chain's CDR3 is CASSDLDRGDQPQHF. As DNA, the CDR3 is TGTGCCAGCAGTGATCTAGACAGGGGGGATCAGCCCCAGCATTTT.

The chain has TRBV5-1 and TRBJ2-7; D is uncertain. The CDR3 is 13 amino acids. Per the germline V gene, CDR1 is SGHRS and CDR2 is YFSETQ. V was clipped by 2 bases and J by 6 bases, with 12 bases between them. Here the CDR3 reads CASSLPDGLEQYF. The DNA of the CDR3 is TGCGCCAGCAGCTTACCGGACGGTCTCGAGCAGTACTTC.

This clonotype was counted at least ten times. This sequence joins TRBV18 and TRBJ1-1; D is unresolved. Germline loops: CDR1 KGHSH, CDR2 LQKENI. With 4 bases removed from V and 10 bases from J, the gap between germline ends came to 13 bases. This CDR3 has 12 residues. CDR3 bases: TGTGCCAGCTCACTCCCACCGGAGGGAGCTTTCTTT. This gives the protein CASSLPPEGAFF.

This chain connects TRBV20-1 to TRBJ1-1; TRBD1 aligns across 7 bases. CDR1 and CDR2 from the germline V gene are DFQATT and SNEGSKA (reference sequence). The CDR3 runs to 13 residues. The V and J ends lost 5 bases and 7 bases, in that order; junction bases with no gene match: 10. In nucleotides, the CDR3 is TGCAGTGCTCTCCGACAGGGCAATGGTGAAGCTTTCTTT. This translates into CSALRQGNGEAFF.

There are many counts of this clonotype. The CDR3 region has the DNA TGCGCCAGCAGCTTGGCGGCTAGCGGGTTACGCGAGCAGTACTTC. Its translation: CASSLAASGLREQYF. This chain connects TRBV5-1 to TRBJ2-7, with TRBD2 matching over 8 bases. CDR1 is SGHRS and CDR2 is YFSETQ in the germline V gene. This CDR3 spans 15 amino acids. With V trimmed by 0 bases and J by 6 bases, 8 bases remained unmatched.

This clonotype was seen ten or more times. The chain is built from TRBV12-3 or TRBV12-4 and TRBJ1-2; unclear D gene. The CDR3 runs 11 residues. Trimming removed 8 bases at V and 8 bases at J, with 12 bases between. CDR3 in amino acids: CASSPGRGYTF. The CDR3 bases are TGTGCCAGCTCACCAGGTCGGGGCTACACCTTC.

The table lists this clonotype with many counts. The rearrangement links TRBV11-2 to TRBJ1-6, with a weak D call TRBD1 (6 bases). The V gene lost 3 bases and the J gene lost 10 bases, with 13 bases spanning the gap. This CDR3 is 14 amino acids long. Germline assignment: CDR1 SGHAT and CDR2 FQNNGV. This CDR3 is CASSLGRGRSPLHF. CDR3 DNA sequence: TGTGCCAGCAGCTTGGGCAGGGGAAGGTCACCCCTCCACTTT.

This clonotype appeared many times. This chain joins TRBV12-3 or TRBV12-4 and TRBJ2-1; D not resolved. This CDR3 contains 12 residues. Trimming removed 3 bases at V and 6 bases at J, with 6 bases between. CDR3 region: CASSFQRNEQFF. CDR3 nucleotide sequence: TGTGCCAGCAGTTTCCAGCGCAATGAGCAGTTCTTC.

In its sample, this clonotype was seen many times. The chain employs TRBV5-1 and TRBJ2-3; TRBD1 aligns across 10 bases. Trimming took 4 bases from V and 1 from J; bases not matched to a gene: 3. Germline V lookup: CDR1 SGHRS, CDR2 YFSETQ. This CDR3 region has 15 residues. In DNA form, the CDR3 reads TGCGCCAGCAGCACCGGGACAGGGGGCACAGATACGCAGTATTTT. This sequence encodes CASSTGTGGTDTQYF.